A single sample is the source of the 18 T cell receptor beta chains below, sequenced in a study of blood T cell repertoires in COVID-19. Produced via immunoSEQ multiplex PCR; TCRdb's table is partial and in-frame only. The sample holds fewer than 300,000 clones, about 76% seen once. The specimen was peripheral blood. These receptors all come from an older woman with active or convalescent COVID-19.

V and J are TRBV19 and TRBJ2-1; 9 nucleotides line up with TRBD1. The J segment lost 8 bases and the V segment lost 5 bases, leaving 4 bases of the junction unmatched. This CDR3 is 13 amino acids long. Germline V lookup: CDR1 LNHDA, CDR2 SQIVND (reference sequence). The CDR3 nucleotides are TGTGCCAGTAGTGTGGACAGGGGTGATGAGCAGTTCTTC. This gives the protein CASSVDRGDEQFF.

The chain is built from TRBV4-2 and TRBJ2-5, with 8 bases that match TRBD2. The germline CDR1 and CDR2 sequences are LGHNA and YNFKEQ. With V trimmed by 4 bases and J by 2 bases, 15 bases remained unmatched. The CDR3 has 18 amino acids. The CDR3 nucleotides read TGTGCCAGCAGCCCCGATGGGAACGGGGGGGTAGGGCAAGAGACCCAGTACTTC. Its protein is CASSPDGNGGVGQETQYF.

The CDR3 region has the DNA TGCAGTGCTAGTGAAAAGGGGAGGACAGATACGCAGTATTTT. Amino acid sequence: CSASEKGRTDTQYF. The chain links TRBV20-1 to TRBJ2-3, with a tentative D call TRBD2 (6 bases). CDR3 size: 14 residues. The V and J ends lost 3 bases and 3 bases respectively, with 13 bases between them. Germline V gives CDR1 DFQATT, CDR2 SNEGSKA (reference sequence).

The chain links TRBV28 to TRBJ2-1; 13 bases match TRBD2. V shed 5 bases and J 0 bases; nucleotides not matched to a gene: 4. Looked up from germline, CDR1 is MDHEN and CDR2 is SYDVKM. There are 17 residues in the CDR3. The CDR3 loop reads CASSRRLAGGSYNEQFF. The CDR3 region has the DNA TGTGCCAGCAGTCGCCGACTAGCGGGGGGCTCCTACAATGAGCAGTTCTTC. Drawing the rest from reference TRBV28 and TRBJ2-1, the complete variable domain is DVKVTQSSRYLVKRTGEKVFLECVQDMDHENMFWYRQDPGLGLRLIYFSYDVKMKEKGDIPEGYSVSREKKERFSLILESASTNQTSMYLCASSRRLAGGSYNEQFFGPGTRLTVL.

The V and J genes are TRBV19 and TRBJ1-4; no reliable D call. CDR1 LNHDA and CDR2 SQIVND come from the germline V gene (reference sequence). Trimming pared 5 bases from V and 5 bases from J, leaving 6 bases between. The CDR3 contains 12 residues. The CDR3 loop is CASSAGNEKLFF. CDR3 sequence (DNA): TGTGCCAGTAGTGCGGGCAATGAAAAACTGTTTTTT.

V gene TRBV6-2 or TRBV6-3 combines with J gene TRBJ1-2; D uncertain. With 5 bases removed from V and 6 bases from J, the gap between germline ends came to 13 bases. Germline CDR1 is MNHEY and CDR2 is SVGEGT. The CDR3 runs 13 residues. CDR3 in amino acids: CASSTPSRDGYTF. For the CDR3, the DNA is TGTGCCAGCAGTACCCCTTCCCGGGATGGCTACACCTTC.

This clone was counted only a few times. The CDR3 coding sequence is TGTGCCAGCAGTTGGGACAGGGCGGATAATTCACCCCTCCACTTT. Encoded protein: CASSWDRADNSPLHF. The gene calls are TRBV6-2 or TRBV6-3 and TRBJ1-6; TRBD1 matches 9 bases. J was trimmed by 5 bases and V by 4 bases; bases with no gene match: 3. In germline, CDR1 is MNHEY, CDR2 SVGEGT. The CDR3 length is 15 residues.

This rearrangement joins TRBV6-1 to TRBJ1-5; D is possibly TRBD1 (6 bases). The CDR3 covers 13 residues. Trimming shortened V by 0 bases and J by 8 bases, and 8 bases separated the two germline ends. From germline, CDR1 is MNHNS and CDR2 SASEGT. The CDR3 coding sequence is TGTGCCAGCAGTGAAGCTAAGGGGGAGCCCCAGCATTTT. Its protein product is CASSEAKGEPQHF.

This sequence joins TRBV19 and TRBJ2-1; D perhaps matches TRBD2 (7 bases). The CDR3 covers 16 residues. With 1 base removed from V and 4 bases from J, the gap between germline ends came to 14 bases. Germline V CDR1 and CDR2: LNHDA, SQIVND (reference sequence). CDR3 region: CASSIGRRGLYNEQFF. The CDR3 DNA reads TGTGCCAGTAGTATAGGTAGGCGGGGGCTGTACAATGAGCAGTTCTTC. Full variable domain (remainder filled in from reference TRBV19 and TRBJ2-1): DGGITQSPKYLFRKEGQNVTLSCEQNLNHDAMYWYRQDPGQGLRLIYYSQIVNDFQKGDIAEGYSVSREKKESFPLTVTSAQKNPTAFYLCASSIGRRGLYNEQFFGPGTRLTVL.

The CDR3 protein is CASTRPSGGFNEQFF. DNA of the CDR3: TGTGCCAGCACACGACCAAGCGGGGGTTTCAATGAGCAGTTCTTC. The V and J genes are TRBV6-5 and TRBJ2-1; 8 bases fit TRBD2. The V gene's germline CDR1 is MNHEY and CDR2 SVGAGI. The CDR3 loop spans 15 amino acids. Losses at the gene ends were 7 bases for V and 6 bases for J; bases not matched to a gene: 11.

As DNA, the CDR3 is TGTGCCAGCAGTTTTGGGCAGGGCTACGGCTACACCTTC. This sequence encodes CASSFGQGYGYTF. The chain links TRBV28 to TRBJ1-2; the D gene is possibly TRBD1 (5 bases). The CDR3 spans 13 residues. V was cut by 3 bases and J by 8 bases, with 13 bases left in between. Germline V gene lookup returns CDR1 MDHEN and CDR2 SYDVKM.

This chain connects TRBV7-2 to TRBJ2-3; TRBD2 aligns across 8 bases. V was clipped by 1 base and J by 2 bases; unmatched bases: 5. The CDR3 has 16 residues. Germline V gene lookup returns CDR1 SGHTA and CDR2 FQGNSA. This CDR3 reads CASSLGALADTDTQYF. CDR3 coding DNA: TGTGCCAGCAGCTTAGGGGCACTAGCGGACACAGATACGCAGTATTTT.

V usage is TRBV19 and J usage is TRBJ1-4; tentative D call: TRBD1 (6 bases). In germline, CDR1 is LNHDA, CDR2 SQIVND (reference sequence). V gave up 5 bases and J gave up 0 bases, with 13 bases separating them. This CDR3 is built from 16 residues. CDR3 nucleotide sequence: TGTGCCAGTAGTGGGCCAGGGGTTGCAACTAATGAAAAACTGTTTTTT. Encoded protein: CASSGPGVATNEKLFF.

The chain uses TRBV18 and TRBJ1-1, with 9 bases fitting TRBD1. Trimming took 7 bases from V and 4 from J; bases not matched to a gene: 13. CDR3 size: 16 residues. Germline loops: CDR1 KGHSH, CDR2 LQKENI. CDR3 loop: CASLPGQGILVTEAFF. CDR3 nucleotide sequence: TGTGCCAGCTTACCGGGACAGGGCATTCTGGTCACTGAAGCTTTCTTT.

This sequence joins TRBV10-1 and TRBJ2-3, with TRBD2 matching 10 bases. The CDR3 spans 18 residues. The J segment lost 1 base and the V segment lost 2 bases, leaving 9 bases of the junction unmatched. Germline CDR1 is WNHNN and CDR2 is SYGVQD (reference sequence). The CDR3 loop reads CASSEVPSGGLGTDTQYF. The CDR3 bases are TGCGCCAGCAGTGAGGTCCCTAGCGGGGGTCTTGGCACAGATACGCAGTATTTT.

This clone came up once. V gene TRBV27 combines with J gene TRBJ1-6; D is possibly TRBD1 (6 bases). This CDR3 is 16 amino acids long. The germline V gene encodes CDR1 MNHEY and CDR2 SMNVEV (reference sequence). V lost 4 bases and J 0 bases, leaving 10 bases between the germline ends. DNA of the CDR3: TGTGCCAGCAGTTACAGGGTTAGCTCCTATAATTCACCCCTCCACTTT. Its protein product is CASSYRVSSYNSPLHF.

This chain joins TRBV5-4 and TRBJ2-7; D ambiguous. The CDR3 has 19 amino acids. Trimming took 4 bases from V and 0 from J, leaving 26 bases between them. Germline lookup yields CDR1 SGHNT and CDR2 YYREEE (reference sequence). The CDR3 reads CASSPIAGPRISSSYEQYF. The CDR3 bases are TGTGCCAGCAGCCCGATCGCAGGTCCCCGAATCTCGAGCTCCTACGAGCAGTACTTC.

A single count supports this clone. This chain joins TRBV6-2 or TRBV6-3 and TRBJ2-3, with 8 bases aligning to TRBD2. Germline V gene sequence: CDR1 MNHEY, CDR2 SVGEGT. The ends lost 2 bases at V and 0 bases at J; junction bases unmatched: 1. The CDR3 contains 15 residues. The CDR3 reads CASSYTGGSTDTQYF. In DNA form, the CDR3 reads TGTGCCAGCAGTTACACGGGGGGGAGCACAGATACGCAGTATTTT.